This T cell receptor (beta chain) is from a study of shared clonotypes between healthy human individuals. Overall study findings and caveats: The authors sampled blood alone, and tissue repertoires likely differ. Deeper or shallower sequencing was expected to change how clonotypes are shared among donors. Of the naive CD4 clonotypes, approximately 5% were shared across a handful of donors.

In the original processing: Filtering was not the same, since immunoSEQ gave junction-only sequences without quality scores. Profiled with immunoSEQ multiplex PCR; TCRdb holds only in-frame clones, not every one. V and J calls and clone size are copied from that table; D and trimming were computed from the DNA. The sample yields a few million clones, just under 95% seen once. This clone showed up just a few times. No antigen is known for it. The germline gives CDR1 LNHDA, CDR2 SQIVND (reference sequence). V gave up 4 bases and J gave up 0 bases, with 10 bases separating them. The CDR3 spans 15 residues.

The gene calls are TRBV19 and TRBJ2-4; tentative D call: TRBD1 (6 bases). This clonotype was sampled from a man aged 18 to 35 in good health. Some clones in this sample may be carry-over from other donors' samples. Sequenced sample: naive CD4+ T cells from PBMCs. The subset: CD45RA+ positively selected. CDR3: CASSTGDIAKNIQYF. CDR3 bases: TGTGCCAGTAGTACTGGGGACATAGCCAAAAACATTCAGTACTTC.